This T cell receptor (beta chain) was recovered during a study of T-cell memory formation after mild COVID-19. Study-wide context: Each donor largely had its own TCR clusters. General study findings and limits: Several responding clones turned up in pre-infection memory, indicating that cross-reactive memory may have taken part. The main location of contracting CD4+ clones was CM and EM, and that of contracting CD8+ clones was EMRA.

TCRdb re-derived calls from the 5' RACE reads in MiXCR, one entry per CDR3 protein. The data contain around 210,000 distinct CDR3 sequences, over 7.5% of them singletons. The CDR3 contains 17 residues. Losses at the gene ends were 4 bases for V and 0 bases for J; bases not matched to a gene: 8. In germline, CDR1 is SEHNR, CDR2 FQNEAQ (reference sequence). As concerns this clonotype: What it recognizes is unknown.

The rearrangement joins TRBV7-9 to TRBJ2-1, with TRBD2 identical over 8 bases. Sequencing input: PBMCs or a T cell subset sorted from them (not recorded which). This receptor was taken from a man between 18 and 29 years old who had mild COVID-19 (a few samples of this study predate the infection). Cell type and time point are not known. In DNA form, the CDR3 reads TGTGCCAGCAGCTCCACGGGGGGGGGAAGCTCCTACAATGAGCAGTTCTTC. As protein: CASSSTGGGSSYNEQFF.